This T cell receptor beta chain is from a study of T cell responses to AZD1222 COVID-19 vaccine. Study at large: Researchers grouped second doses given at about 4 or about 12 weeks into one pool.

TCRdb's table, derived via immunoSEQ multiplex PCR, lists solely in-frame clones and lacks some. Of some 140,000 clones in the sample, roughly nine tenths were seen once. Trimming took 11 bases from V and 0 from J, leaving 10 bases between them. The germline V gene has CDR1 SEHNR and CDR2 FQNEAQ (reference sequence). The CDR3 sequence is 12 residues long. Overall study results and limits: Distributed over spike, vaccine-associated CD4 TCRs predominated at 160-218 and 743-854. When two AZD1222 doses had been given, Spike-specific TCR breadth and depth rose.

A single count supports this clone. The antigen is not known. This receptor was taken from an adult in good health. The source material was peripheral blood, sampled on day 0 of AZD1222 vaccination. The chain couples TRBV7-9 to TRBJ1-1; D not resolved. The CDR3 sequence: CADGPMNTEAFF. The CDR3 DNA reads TGTGCCGATGGGCCAATGAACACTGAAGCTTTCTTT. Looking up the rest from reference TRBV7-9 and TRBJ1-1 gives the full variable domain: DTGVSQNPRHKITKRGQNVTFRCDPISEHNRLYWYRQTLGQGPEFLTYFQNEAQLEKSRLLSDRFSAERPKGSFSTLEIQRTEQGDSAMYLCADGPMNTEAFFGQGTRLTVV.